Shown below are 31 T cell receptor beta chains from a single sample sequenced in a study of radiation and T cells in renal cell carcinoma. Clones were sequenced by immunoSEQ multiplex PCR, and TCRdb holds only the in-frame ones, with some missing. The sample carries just over 95,000 clones, 65% to 90% recorded once. Time point specified: baseline pretreatment blood. The treatment is: 15 Gy SBRT to primary tumor, nephrectomy 4 weeks later. The sample in question was blood, obtained from a patient whose treatment included radiotherapy and nephrectomy. The receptors derive from a man in his fifties with renal cell carcinoma.

V gene TRBV5-1 combines with J gene TRBJ2-5; 12 nucleotides match TRBD2. The CDR3 has 17 residues. The germline V gene encodes CDR1 SGHRS and CDR2 YFSETQ. J lost 5 bases, V lost 0 bases, and 8 bases had no gene match. This chain's CDR3 is CASSLGLAGGPWETQYF. The CDR3 nucleotides read TGCGCCAGCAGCTTGGGGCTAGCGGGGGGGCCCTGGGAGACCCAGTACTTC.

Comments on this clone: The junction and the germline gene differ at one end; a read error may be behind it. The rearrangement uses TRBV4-2 and TRBJ2-7; 8 bases match TRBD1. This CDR3 has 12 amino acids. Germline assignment: CDR1 LGHNA and CDR2 YNFKEQ. CDR3 region: CASSQVGQGKAF. CDR3 nucleotide sequence: TGTGCCAGCAGCCAAGTAGGACAGGGCAAAGCATTC.

The chain links TRBV11-3 to TRBJ1-1; 9 bases line up with TRBD1. CDR3 length: 14 amino acids. CDR1 is SGHNT and CDR2 is YENEEA in the germline V gene. With V trimmed by 5 bases and J by 4 bases, 5 bases remained unmatched. The CDR3 nucleotides read TGTGCCAGCAGCCTCGGGACAGGGAGCACTGAAGCTTTCTTT. Encoded protein: CASSLGTGSTEAFF. Full variable domain (missing parts from reference TRBV11-3 and TRBJ1-1): EAGVVQSPRYKIIEKKQPVAFWCNPISGHNTLYWYLQNLGQGPELLIRYENEEAVDDSQLPKDRFSAERLKGVDSTLKIQPAELGDSAVYLCASSLGTGSTEAFFGQGTRLTVV.

This chain connects TRBV14 to TRBJ2-5, with TRBD2 matching over 7 bases. The CDR3 runs to 16 residues. In germline, CDR1 is SGHDN, CDR2 FVKESK. The J segment lost 1 base and the V segment lost 1 base, leaving 6 bases of the junction unmatched. CDR3 sequence (DNA): TGTGCCAGCAGCCAAGTAAGGCTAGCGGCCCAAGAGACCCAGTACTTC. Its protein product is CASSQVRLAAQETQYF.

This chain connects TRBV4-1 to TRBJ1-2; TRBD1 is a possible D gene (5 bases). The V end lost 1 base, the J end lost 3 bases, and 15 bases lay between the germline ends. CDR1 and CDR2 from the germline V gene are MGHRA and YSYEKL. The CDR3 is made up of 16 amino acids. The CDR3 DNA reads TGCGCCAGCAGCCAAGTTGTAAGGGGAAGGGACTATGGCTACACCTTC. Protein product: CASSQVVRGRDYGYTF.

The chain combines TRBV7-9 with TRBJ2-7, with 7 bases identical to TRBD1. The ends lost 3 bases at V and 3 bases at J; junction bases unmatched: 2. CDR3 length: 13 amino acids. Germline V gene lookup returns CDR1 SEHNR and CDR2 FQNEAQ (reference sequence). The CDR3 reads CASSFGDSYEQYF. The CDR3 DNA sequence: TGTGCCAGCAGCTTTGGGGACAGCTACGAGCAGTACTTC.

The chain employs TRBV4-3 and TRBJ1-3, with unresolved D. The CDR3 covers 12 residues. With 5 bases removed from V and 8 bases from J, the gap between germline ends came to 10 bases. Germline V gives CDR1 LGHNA, CDR2 YSLEER. The CDR3 reads CASSFSGDTIYF. Written as DNA, the CDR3 is TGCGCCAGCAGCTTCAGCGGGGACACCATATATTTT.

CDR3 bases: TGCGCCAGCAGCTTGTTGGTTTCCACTGAAGCTTTCTTT. Translation: CASSLLVSTEAFF. The chain links TRBV5-1 to TRBJ1-1, with D unresolved. Germline V lookup: CDR1 SGHRS, CDR2 YFSETQ. This CDR3 region has 13 residues. V lost 1 base and J 4 bases, leaving 8 bases between the germline ends.

The genes are TRBV10-3 and TRBJ1-5, with D possibly matching TRBD1 (6 bases). From germline, CDR1 is ENHRY and CDR2 SYGVKD. The CDR3 sequence is 13 residues long. The V end was cut by 6 bases, the J end by 2 bases, with 8 bases between. Here the CDR3 reads CAIREGGNQPQHF. Written as DNA, the CDR3 is TGTGCCATCAGGGAGGGGGGCAATCAGCCCCAGCATTTT.

The CDR3 DNA reads as TGTGCCAGCAGAGCAAACTATGGCTACACCTTC. Amino acid sequence: CASRANYGYTF. The chain has TRBV6-5 and TRBJ1-2; D ambiguous. V shed 6 bases and J shed 2 bases, with 4 bases lying between them. The CDR3 is made up of 11 amino acids. CDR1 is MNHEY and CDR2 is SVGAGI in the germline V gene.

The gene calls are TRBV12-5 and TRBJ2-7, with unresolved D. CDR3 length: 12 residues. The V end lost 3 bases, the J end lost 4 bases, and 7 bases lay between the germline ends. Germline V lookup: CDR1 LGHNT, CDR2 FRNRAP. The CDR3 protein is CASGFRLYEQYF. The DNA for the CDR3 is TGTGCTAGTGGTTTTCGGTTATACGAGCAGTACTTC.

The chain joins TRBV29-1 to TRBJ2-7, with D possibly matching TRBD1 (6 bases). The CDR3 sequence is 13 residues long. In germline, CDR1 is SQVTM, CDR2 ANQGSEA. Trimming took off 4 bases at V and 4 bases at J, with 14 bases between the two ends. This chain's CDR3 is CSVAHQQGYEQYF. In DNA, the CDR3 is TGCAGCGTTGCCCACCAACAGGGTTACGAGCAGTACTTC.

This clone was observed a single time. The chain employs TRBV27 and TRBJ1-6; 10 nucleotides line up with TRBD1. CDR1 is MNHEY, CDR2 SMNVEV, per germline (reference sequence). The CDR3 extends over 13 amino acids. The CDR3 is CAVGTGVYSPLHF. The CDR3 DNA reads TGTGCAGTTGGGACAGGGGTTTATTCACCCCTCCACTTT.

The chain is built from TRBV7-3 and TRBJ2-1; 11 bases map to TRBD2. The CDR3 consists of 20 residues. Trimming cost V 3 bases and J 0 bases; bases outside gene matches: 13. Germline CDR1 is SGHTA and CDR2 is FQGTGA. The CDR3 loop reads CASSLGSLAGGGSSYNEQFF. CDR3 nucleotides: TGTGCCAGCAGCTTGGGTTCCCTAGCGGGGGGAGGGAGCTCCTACAATGAGCAGTTCTTC.

The V and J genes are TRBV2 and TRBJ2-7, with D unresolved. Trimming stripped 3 bases from V and 2 bases from J, with 8 bases between. Germline CDR1 is SNHLY and CDR2 is FYNNEI. The CDR3 is made up of 13 amino acids. The CDR3 DNA sequence: TGTGCCAGCAGTGATAACTATCCCTACGAGCAGTACTTC. Protein: CASSDNYPYEQYF. The whole variable domain, remainder taken from reference TRBV2 and TRBJ2-7, is EPEVTQTPSHQVTQMGQEVILRCVPISNHLYFYWYRQILGQKVEFLVSFYNNEISEKSEIFDDQFSVERPDGSNFTLKIRSTKLEDSAMYFCASSDNYPYEQYFGPGTRLTVT.

The V call is TRBV6-6, the J call TRBJ2-3; 9 nucleotides agree with TRBD1. This CDR3 is built from 15 residues. V trimming: 4 bases; J trimming: 5 bases; junction bases outside the gene matches: 7. CDR1 and CDR2 (germline): MNHNY, SVGAGI (reference sequence). The CDR3 reads CASSLTGGWRDTQYF. The CDR3 bases are TGTGCCAGCAGTTTAACAGGGGGCTGGCGAGATACGCAGTATTTT.

CDR3 protein: CASNKGTANEKLFF. CDR3 nucleotide sequence: TGTGCCAGCAACAAAGGGACAGCTAATGAAAAACTGTTTTTT. The V call is TRBV7-9, the J call TRBJ1-4, with 7 bases matching TRBD1. The ends lost 7 bases at V and 3 bases at J; junction bases unmatched: 5. Germline V gene lookup returns CDR1 SEHNR and CDR2 FQNEAQ (reference sequence). CDR3 length equals 14 residues.

This chain links TRBV2 with TRBJ2-3; D perhaps matches TRBD1 (6 bases). CDR1 is SNHLY, CDR2 FYNNEI, per germline. The CDR3 extends over 16 amino acids. Trimming cost V 2 bases and J 7 bases, with 19 bases left between them. The CDR3 DNA reads as TGTGCCAGCAGTGAATTTGTGGGGGCGACGGGAAATACGCAGTATTTT. The encoded protein is CASSEFVGATGNTQYF.

This chain uses TRBV5-1 with TRBJ1-6; the D gene is possibly TRBD1 (5 bases). The CDR3 sequence is 15 residues long. V was cut by 0 bases and J by 10 bases, with 14 bases left in between. Germline-derived CDR1 and CDR2 are SGHRS and YFSETQ. CDR3 amino acids: CASSLEVRVGSPLHF. CDR3 sequence (DNA): TGCGCCAGCAGCTTGGAGGTCAGGGTGGGATCACCCCTCCACTTT.

In nucleotides, the CDR3 is TGTGCCAGCAGCTTAGAACGGACAGGGAGCACCGGGGAGCTGTTTTTT. As protein: CASSLERTGSTGELFF. The chain links TRBV11-3 to TRBJ2-2; TRBD1 aligns across 8 bases. V lost 0 bases to trimming and J lost 4 bases; unmatched junction nucleotides: 4. The CDR3 runs 16 residues. The germline CDR1 and CDR2 sequences are SGHNT and YENEEA.

V and J are TRBV18 and TRBJ2-7; the match to TRBD2 covers 9 bases. CDR3 length: 14 residues. The germline V gene encodes CDR1 KGHSH and CDR2 LQKENI. The V segment lost 6 bases and the J segment 4 bases; nucleotides outside the gene matches: 7. DNA of the CDR3: TGTGCCAGCTCTTCAAGCGGGGGGATGTACGAGCAGTACTTC. This codes for CASSSSGGMYEQYF.

The V call is TRBV2, the J call TRBJ2-7; 13 bases are shared with TRBD2. The germline V gene encodes CDR1 SNHLY and CDR2 FYNNEI. J was trimmed by 5 bases and V by 7 bases; bases with no gene match: 5. CDR3 size: 14 residues. CDR3 DNA sequence: TGTGCCAGCACTGGACTAGCGGGAGTTCACGAGCAGTACTTC. Translating gives CASTGLAGVHEQYF.

The CDR3 loop is CSGNRDSYTGELFF. The CDR3 DNA sequence: TGCAGCGGAAACCGGGACAGCTACACCGGGGAGCTGTTTTTT. The V call is TRBV29-1, the J call TRBJ2-2; 7 nucleotides line up with TRBD1. The V and J ends lost 7 bases and 3 bases, in that order; junction bases with no gene match: 8. This CDR3 is 14 amino acids long. Germline values: CDR1 SQVTM, CDR2 ANQGSEA.

The chain uses TRBV7-9 and TRBJ1-2; D call uncertain. The germline V and J ends were trimmed by 5 bases and 6 bases, with 16 bases remaining between them. The germline gives CDR1 SEHNR, CDR2 FQNEAQ (reference sequence). CDR3 length: 14 residues. As DNA, the CDR3 is TGTGCCAGCAGCCCCCTGGGCCTCCCGGATGGCTACACCTTC. It specifies CASSPLGLPDGYTF.

The gene calls are TRBV5-4 and TRBJ2-1, with TRBD2 matching 8 bases. The J segment lost 2 bases and the V segment lost 2 bases, leaving 3 bases of the junction unmatched. Germline CDR1 is SGHNT and CDR2 is YYREEE (reference sequence). CDR3 length: 15 amino acids. The DNA for the CDR3 is TGTGCCAGCAGCTTATACGGGAGGGCCTACAATGAGCAGTTCTTC. Its translation is CASSLYGRAYNEQFF.

This clone has just one count. The chain joins TRBV5-5 to TRBJ2-5; 8 positions agree with TRBD1. The germline gives CDR1 SGHKS, CDR2 YYEKEE (reference sequence). This CDR3 spans 15 amino acids. With V trimmed by 5 bases and J by 5 bases, 11 bases remained unmatched. CDR3: CASRSGQGFGETQYF. DNA for the CDR3: TGTGCCAGCAGAAGTGGACAGGGATTCGGGGAGACCCAGTACTTC.

CDR3 residues: CASSLIGYGYTF. The CDR3 DNA is TGTGCCAGCAGCTTAATCGGGTATGGCTACACCTTC. V is TRBV7-8 and J is TRBJ1-2, with no clear D. Trimming removed 2 bases at V and 5 bases at J, with 6 bases between. Germline V gene data show CDR1 as SGHVS and CDR2 as FQNEAQ. The CDR3 is 12 amino acids.

The chain combines TRBV27 with TRBJ1-2, with D uncertain. The germline gives CDR1 MNHEY, CDR2 SMNVEV (reference sequence). There are 13 residues in the CDR3. Between the trimmed V and J ends, which lost 3 bases and 8 bases, there was a span of 13 bases. The CDR3 DNA is TGTGCCAGCAGTTTCCGGGGATCAGGAGGCTACACCTTC. Amino acids: CASSFRGSGGYTF.

This chain uses TRBV2 with TRBJ2-1; no definite D call. The CDR3 runs 12 residues. Germline CDR1 and CDR2: SNHLY and FYNNEI. Trimming left V 9 bases short and J 6 bases short, with 12 bases between. CDR3 coding DNA: TGTGCCAGTTTCGGGTTAGTCAATGAGCAGTTCTTC. This encodes CASFGLVNEQFF.

The chain combines TRBV5-6 with TRBJ1-1; no firm D call. Deletions cut 0 bases from V and 1 base from J, with 16 bases between. CDR1 is SGHDT and CDR2 is YYEEEE in the germline V gene. CDR3 length: 17 amino acids. The CDR3 loop reads CASSLAALLVTNTEAFF. DNA for the CDR3: TGTGCCAGCAGCTTGGCCGCCTTGTTGGTTACGAACACTGAAGCTTTCTTT.

The chain's CDR3 is CASSLGQVLQETQYF. CDR3 coding DNA: TGCGCCAGCAGCTTGGGACAGGTGTTACAAGAGACCCAGTACTTC. V is TRBV5-1 and J is TRBJ2-5; a weak D match, TRBD1 (6 bases). The CDR3 totals 15 residues. V was clipped by 0 bases and J by 2 bases, with 11 bases between them. Germline V lookup: CDR1 SGHRS, CDR2 YFSETQ.